The 32 T cell receptor beta chains presented below share a single source sample, sequenced in a study of blood T cell repertoires in COVID-19 (dated by TCRdb to 2018 to 2020). Receptors were amplified or captured by the immunoSEQ multiplex PCR assay. Entries here come from immuneACCESS through TCRdb and include only in-frame sequences with V and J called. Some clones fail to appear in such tables; in the studies checked, an unresolved V gene covers under half of the shortfall, and the cause of the remainder is unknown. The sample includes about 64,000 clones, with around four fifths observed a single time. The ten largest account for roughly 12% of the sample. The sequenced sample consisted of peripheral blood. These receptors were taken from a human donor in a cohort sampled during active COVID-19.

The rearrangement uses TRBV5-5 and TRBJ2-1, with D maybe TRBD2 (6 bases). CDR1 is SGHKS and CDR2 is YYEKEE in the germline V gene (reference sequence). V shed 2 bases and J shed 6 bases, with 18 bases lying between them. The CDR3 runs 16 residues. The CDR3 DNA reads as TGTGCCAGCAGCTTTAGGTTTCAGGACGGGGGCAATGAGCAGTTCTTC. Protein product: CASSFRFQDGGNEQFF.

The CDR3 here is CASSTLLGSNEQFF. DNA of the CDR3: TGCGCCAGCAGCACCCTACTAGGTAGCAATGAGCAGTTCTTC. The V call is TRBV5-1, the J call TRBJ2-1; a possible D gene is TRBD2 (5 bases). This CDR3 is 14 amino acids long. The V and J ends lost 4 bases and 6 bases respectively, with 14 bases between them. CDR1 and CDR2 (germline): SGHRS, YFSETQ.

This clone was found a few times. The chain links TRBV5-4 to TRBJ2-5; 7 bases align to TRBD2. Germline values: CDR1 SGHNT, CDR2 YYREEE (reference sequence). CDR3 length: 14 amino acids. The V segment lost 0 bases and the J segment 5 bases; nucleotides outside the gene matches: 4. CDR3 region: CASSLDLRGETQYF. DNA for the CDR3: TGTGCCAGCAGCTTGGATCTGCGGGGGGAGACCCAGTACTTC.

This clone has just one count. The V and J genes are TRBV28 and TRBJ2-1, with 16 bases matching TRBD2. The CDR3 is 16 residues long. Per the germline V gene, CDR1 is MDHEN and CDR2 is SYDVKM. J lost 8 bases, V lost 6 bases, and 7 bases had no gene match. The CDR3 DNA is TGTGCCAGCAGCTTCACGGGGACTAGCGGGGGGGATGAGCAGTTCTTC. This sequence encodes CASSFTGTSGGDEQFF.

The rearrangement joins TRBV6-5 to TRBJ1-2, with TRBD1 identical over 7 bases. This CDR3 is built from 13 residues. The J segment lost 2 bases and the V segment lost 8 bases, leaving 5 bases of the junction unmatched. Per germline, CDR1 MNHEY and CDR2 SVGAGI. The CDR3 reads CASLRGLNYGYTF. Here the CDR3 DNA reads TGTGCCAGCCTGAGGGGGCTCAACTATGGCTACACCTTC.

The CDR3 nucleotides are TGTGCCAGCAGCCCGGGGGGACAGGGGTCAGATACGCAGTATTTT. Translated, it gives CASSPGGQGSDTQYF. The V and J genes are TRBV2 and TRBJ2-3; TRBD1 matches 10 bases. The CDR3 is 15 residues long. With V trimmed by 6 bases and J by 4 bases, 7 bases remained unmatched. In germline, CDR1 is SNHLY, CDR2 FYNNEI.

The chain is built from TRBV5-5 and TRBJ2-7; 10 positions match TRBD2. Germline-derived CDR1 and CDR2 are SGHKS and YYEKEE (reference sequence). CDR3 length: 13 amino acids. Trimming took 2 bases from V and 6 from J; bases not matched to a gene: 2. This CDR3 reads CASSFGTSVEQYF. CDR3 nucleotides: TGTGCCAGCAGCTTCGGGACTAGCGTCGAGCAGTACTTC.

This clone was observed a few times. V gene TRBV23-1 combines with J gene TRBJ2-7, with D possibly being TRBD1 (5 bases). TRBV23-1 is identified as an open reading frame with a role that is uncertain. Trimming took 2 bases from V and 0 from J, leaving 32 bases between them. This CDR3 contains 22 residues. The CDR3 loop reads CASSQVRAAGWDPTSSSYEQYV. The CDR3 DNA reads as TGCGCCAGCAGTCAAGTCCGCGCGGCAGGGTGGGATCCTACCTCGAGCTCCTACGAGCAGTACGTC.

V gene TRBV5-1 combines with J gene TRBJ1-1; 9 bases align to TRBD1. The CDR3 totals 15 residues. V dropped 4 bases and J dropped 7; count of bases not matched to a gene: 11. CDR1 SGHRS and CDR2 YFSETQ come from the germline V gene. CDR3 region: CASSTGQGSAGEAFF. CDR3 nucleotides: TGCGCCAGCAGCACGGGACAGGGATCAGCGGGTGAAGCTTTCTTT. Variable domain in full (rest from reference TRBV5-1 and TRBJ1-1): KAGVTQTPRYLIKTRGQQVTLSCSPISGHRSVSWYQQTPGQGLQFLFEYFSETQRNKGNFPGRFSGRQFSNSRSEMNVSTLELGDSALYLCASSTGQGSAGEAFFGQGTRLTVV.

J is TRBJ2-1 and V is TRBV6-5; D is ambiguous. The CDR3 totals 12 residues. The germline gives CDR1 MNHEY, CDR2 SVGAGI. V was trimmed by 6 bases and J by 8 bases, leaving 11 bases between them. DNA of the CDR3: TGTGCCAGCAGGGCCGACTTTTATGAGCAGTTCTTC. Amino acids: CASRADFYEQFF.

This clone appeared once. The rearrangement links TRBV6-5 to TRBJ1-4, with TRBD1 matching over 8 bases. The CDR3 runs to 13 residues. Germline V CDR1 and CDR2: MNHEY, SVGAGI. V was pared by 8 bases and J by 10 bases, with 9 bases of the junction left unmatched. The CDR3 nucleotides read TGTGCCAGCGCCGGACAGGGAGAAGGAAAACTGTTTTTT. This encodes CASAGQGEGKLFF.

The chain has TRBV5-1 and TRBJ1-5; no definite D call. V gave up 0 bases and J gave up 6 bases, with 10 bases separating them. In germline, CDR1 is SGHRS, CDR2 YFSETQ. This CDR3 contains 14 residues. Written as DNA, the CDR3 is TGCGCCAGCAGCTTGGGGCAGGCAGGTCAGCCCCAGCATTTT. It specifies CASSLGQAGQPQHF. Combining the CDR3 with reference TRBV5-1 and TRBJ1-5 gives the whole variable domain KAGVTQTPRYLIKTRGQQVTLSCSPISGHRSVSWYQQTPGQGLQFLFEYFSETQRNKGNFPGRFSGRQFSNSRSEMNVSTLELGDSALYLCASSLGQAGQPQHFGDGTRLSIL.

The V call is TRBV28, the J call TRBJ2-1; weak D call: TRBD2 (5 bases). Germline CDR1 and CDR2: MDHEN and SYDVKM. V was pared by 3 bases and J by 4 bases, with 10 bases between. CDR3 length: 14 amino acids. CDR3 sequence reads: CASSLRVAYNEQFF. CDR3 bases: TGTGCCAGCAGTTTGCGGGTTGCATACAATGAGCAGTTCTTC.

This clone has just one count. The J gene is TRBJ1-1, the V gene TRBV5-1, with 7 nucleotides matching TRBD1. The length of the CDR3 is 13 residues. J lost 5 bases, V lost 4 bases, and 5 bases had no gene match. Germline loops: CDR1 SGHRS, CDR2 YFSETQ. CDR3 sequence (DNA): TGCGCCAGCAGCACGGGACAGCTGACTGAAGCTTTCTTT. Its protein product is CASSTGQLTEAFF.

The V gene is TRBV19, the J gene TRBJ2-2; 7 bases map to TRBD1. The length of the CDR3 is 13 residues. Unmatched junction bases numbered 5, after V lost 7 bases and J lost 6 bases. CDR1 is LNHDA, CDR2 SQIVND, per germline (reference sequence). CDR3 sequence reads: CASTPGGPGELFF. The CDR3 DNA follows: TGTGCCAGTACCCCAGGGGGTCCCGGGGAGCTGTTTTTT.

The rearrangement joins TRBV5-1 to TRBJ2-3; 9 nucleotides line up with TRBD1. The germline CDR1 and CDR2 sequences are SGHRS and YFSETQ. Trimming took 4 bases from V and 10 from J; bases not matched to a gene: 7. There are 13 residues in the CDR3. For the CDR3, the DNA is TGCGCCAGCAGCCCACAGGACAGGGGAGCGCAGTATTTT. It encodes CASSPQDRGAQYF.

This clone appeared a few times. This chain uses TRBV18 with TRBJ2-3; a possible D gene is TRBD1 (8 bases). The germline V gene encodes CDR1 KGHSH and CDR2 LQKENI. The CDR3 has 22 residues. V gave up 0 bases and J gave up 0 bases, with 28 bases separating them. CDR3 in amino acids: CASSPPYRGNRGARPSTDTQYF. The CDR3 bases are TGTGCCAGCTCACCACCGTACAGGGGGAACCGGGGGGCCAGACCTAGCACAGATACGCAGTATTTT. Drawing the rest from reference TRBV18 and TRBJ2-3, the complete variable domain is NAGVMQNPRHLVRRRGQEARLRCSPMKGHSHVYWYRQLPEEGLKFMVYLQKENIIDESGMPKERFSAEFPKEGPSILRIQQVVRGDSAAYFCASSPPYRGNRGARPSTDTQYFGPGTRLTVL.

The chain uses TRBV5-1 and TRBJ2-4, with 16 bases aligning to TRBD2. V lost 4 bases and J lost 6; bases outside the gene matches: 7. The germline gives CDR1 SGHRS, CDR2 YFSETQ. CDR3 size: 17 residues. This CDR3 reads CASSVGTSGGAANIQYF. The CDR3, as DNA: TGCGCCAGCAGCGTAGGGACTAGCGGGGGGGCCGCAAACATTCAGTACTTC.

The chain employs TRBV30 and TRBJ1-2; tentative D call: TRBD1 (6 bases). With 2 bases removed from V and 2 bases from J, the gap between germline ends came to 15 bases. This CDR3 contains 15 residues. Germline lookup yields CDR1 GTSNPN and CDR2 SVGIG (reference sequence). This CDR3 is CAWSYVPTGNYGYTF. In DNA, the CDR3 is TGTGCCTGGAGTTACGTCCCAACAGGGAACTATGGCTACACCTTC.

This chain uses TRBV30 with TRBJ2-5; no definite D call. Germline CDR1 reads GTSNPN; CDR2 reads SVGIG (reference sequence). The CDR3 extends over 13 amino acids. V dropped 0 bases and J dropped 5 bases, with 10 bases sitting between them. CDR3 DNA sequence: TGTGCCTGGAGTGTACGGCCCGGGGAGACCCAGTACTTC. It is translated as CAWSVRPGETQYF.

CDR3: CASSAPGSTGELFF. DNA of the CDR3: TGTGCCAGCAGCGCCCCAGGGTCCACCGGGGAGCTGTTTTTT. The genes are TRBV9 and TRBJ2-2; possible D gene TRBD1, 5 bases. Looked up from germline, CDR1 is SGDLS and CDR2 is YYNGEE. The CDR3 is 14 residues long. V lost 3 bases and J lost 4, with 10 bases in between.

The chain joins TRBV3-1 (or the pseudogene TRBV3-2) to TRBJ2-7, with TRBD2 identical over 8 bases. The germline CDR1 and CDR2 sequences are LGHDT and YNNKEL (reference sequence). The V gene end was trimmed by 1 base and the J gene end by 4 bases; junction bases not matched to a gene: 3. The CDR3 is made up of 14 amino acids. CDR3 residues: CASSQAGGPYEQYF. The CDR3 DNA reads as TGTGCCAGCAGCCAAGCGGGGGGGCCGTACGAGCAGTACTTC.

The genes are TRBV5-1 and TRBJ1-2; the match to TRBD1 covers 10 bases. V was pared by 0 bases and J by 8 bases, with 7 bases of the junction left unmatched. Germline loops: CDR1 SGHRS, CDR2 YFSETQ. The CDR3 runs 15 residues. CDR3 DNA sequence: TGCGCCAGCAGCTTGGCCGGGACAGGGGCTGGCGGCTACACCTTC. It translates to CASSLAGTGAGGYTF.

This sequence joins TRBV5-6 and TRBJ1-2; 10 nucleotides align to TRBD1. J lost 7 bases, V lost 4 bases, and 7 bases had no gene match. The CDR3 totals 14 residues. CDR1 and CDR2 (germline): SGHDT, YYEEEE. The CDR3 is CASSRTGGLGGYTF. Written as DNA, the CDR3 is TGTGCCAGCAGCCGGACAGGGGGTCTGGGTGGCTACACCTTC.

V is TRBV6-1 and J is TRBJ2-7; 8 bases agree with TRBD2. Germline V CDR1 and CDR2: MNHNS, SASEGT. The CDR3 runs 13 residues. The V and J ends lost 3 bases and 2 bases, in that order; junction bases with no gene match: 0. The CDR3: CASSEREAYEQYF. The CDR3 nucleotides read TGTGCCAGCAGTGAGCGGGAGGCCTACGAGCAGTACTTC.

V usage is TRBV10-3 and J usage is TRBJ1-1; tentative D call: TRBD1 (6 bases). Trimming left V 11 bases short and J 2 bases short, with 18 bases between. This CDR3 is 14 amino acids long. The V gene's germline CDR1 is ENHRY and CDR2 SYGVKD. The CDR3 region has the DNA TGTGCCGTTGCTAACAGGGATTACAACACTGAAGCTTTCTTT. Translation: CAVANRDYNTEAFF.

In DNA form, the CDR3 reads TGTGCCAGCTCCCCCGGGACAGGGGGCGGTCAGCCCCAGCATTTT. It specifies CASSPGTGGGQPQHF. The chain has TRBV18 and TRBJ1-5, with 12 bases aligning to TRBD1. The V gene's germline CDR1 is KGHSH and CDR2 LQKENI. This CDR3 has 15 residues. Trimming took 6 bases from V and 6 from J; bases not matched to a gene: 6.

The V and J genes are TRBV12-3 or TRBV12-4 and TRBJ2-3, with D perhaps matching TRBD1 (5 bases). The CDR3 length is 12 residues. Trimming stripped 5 bases from V and 4 bases from J, with 7 bases between. The CDR3 DNA reads as TGTGCCAGCAGTCAGGGTCCAGATACGCAGTATTTT. Translated: CASSQGPDTQYF.

The gene calls are TRBV7-9 and TRBJ2-1; tentative D call: TRBD2 (6 bases). Trimming took off 6 bases at V and 10 bases at J, with 13 bases between the two ends. The length of the CDR3 is 12 residues. Germline-derived CDR1 and CDR2 are SEHNR and FQNEAQ (reference sequence). The CDR3 nucleotides read TGTGCCAGCAGTTCACGACGGGGGGAGCAGTTCTTC. Translation: CASSSRRGEQFF.

This chain joins TRBV12-5 and TRBJ2-1, with 9 bases matching TRBD1. Trimming took 6 bases from V and 3 from J; bases not matched to a gene: 6. The germline CDR1 and CDR2 sequences are LGHNT and FRNRAP. The CDR3 is made up of 15 amino acids. CDR3 amino acids: CASGLGQGDYNEQFF. The CDR3 DNA follows: TGTGCTAGTGGCCTGGGACAGGGTGACTACAATGAGCAGTTCTTC.

Only one count was recorded for this clone. The rearrangement uses TRBV6-4 and TRBJ2-2, with D possibly being TRBD1 (5 bases). This CDR3 has 15 residues. Trimming took off 0 bases at V and 6 bases at J, with 11 bases between the two ends. Germline CDR1 and CDR2: MRHNA and SNTAGT. The CDR3 reads CASSDSRQGAGELFF. DNA for the CDR3: TGTGCCAGCAGTGACTCGAGGCAGGGTGCCGGGGAGCTGTTTTTT.

This chain joins TRBV6-6 and TRBJ2-1; D not resolved. The CDR3 consists of 11 residues. With 4 bases removed from V and 8 bases from J, the gap between germline ends came to 6 bases. Germline assignment: CDR1 MNHNY and CDR2 SVGAGI (reference sequence). The CDR3 coding sequence is TGTGCCAGCAGTTTGAGCGATGAGCAGTTCTTC. Protein sequence: CASSLSDEQFF.